These T cell receptor beta chains were read from a single sample in a study of T-cell reconstitution after alpha-beta-depleted transplantation in children. In TCRdb, the PCR reads were re-called with MiXCR into one record per CDR3 protein. Among some 140,000 distinct CDR3 sequences listed, more than 9.5% were seen once. The source material was PBMCs, mostly from graft donor cells, sampled 180 days after TCRalphabeta/CD19-depleted stem cell transplant. The source is a girl under three years old who had a stem cell transplant for combined immunodeficiency, so the T cells may come from the graft donor. Each CDR3 is given with its conserved first and last residue. A D gene is named only where the DNA matches it firmly. A row's size may be missing; if present it is once, few, many or a size class.

- TRBJ2-3 TRBV10-3 TRBD1 CAISGQGEDTQYF TGTGCCATCAGTGGACAGGGGGAAGATACGCAGTATTTT
many TRBJ2-2 TRBV10-3 TRBD1 CAISEVQGNAGELFF TGTGCCATCAGTGAGGTACAGGGGAACGCCGGGGAGCTGTTTTTT
few TRBJ2-7 TRBV6-5 - CASSYVGTYEQYF TGTGCCAGCAGTTACGTCGGCACCTACGAGCAGTACTTC
- TRBJ2-1 TRBV10-3 TRBD2 CAIQKAGGRYNEQFF TGTGCCATCCAAAAAGCGGGAGGAAGATACAATGAGCAGTTCTTC
few TRBJ2-5 TRBV6-1 TRBD1 CASSQGQLQETQYF TGTGCCAGCAGTCAGGGACAGCTCCAAGAGACCCAGTACTTC
- TRBJ1-2 TRBV29-1 TRBD1 CSVDGTGIGYTF TGCAGCGTTGATGGGACAGGGATTGGCTACACCTTC
few TRBJ2-1 TRBV25-1 TRBD1 CASSEFWTGEHNEQFF TGTGCCAGCAGTGAATTTTGGACAGGGGAACACAATGAGCAGTTCTTC
many TRBJ2-5 TRBV12-3/TRBV12-4 TRBD2 CASSSTSGGETQYF TGTGCCAGCAGTTCGACTAGCGGGGGGGAGACCCAGTACTTC
- TRBJ1-5 TRBV5-8 - CASSFSRAFQPQHF TGTGCCAGCAGCTTCTCCAGGGCGTTTCAGCCCCAGCATTTT
- TRBJ2-3 TRBV15 - CATSRFTDTQYF TGTGCCACCAGCAGGTTCACAGATACGCAGTATTTT
- TRBJ2-1 TRBV7-3 - CASSSRDVAGHYNEQFF TGTGCCAGCAGCTCCCGCGACGTAGCAGGGCACTACAATGAGCAGTTCTTC
- TRBJ2-7 TRBV20-1 TRBD1 CSARSRDRGYEQYF TGCAGTGCTAGATCCCGGGACAGGGGCTACGAGCAGTACTTC
- TRBJ2-2 TRBV12-3/TRBV12-4 TRBD1 CASSLVGQGGTGELFF TGTGCCAGCAGTTTAGTGGGACAGGGAGGCACCGGGGAGCTGTTTTTT
many TRBJ1-5 TRBV6-2/TRBV6-3 - CASSYGTGGQPQHF TGTGCCAGCAGTTATGGAACAGGAGGACAGCCCCAGCATTTT
few TRBJ2-2 TRBV11-2 - CASSLGGFANTGELFF TGTGCCAGCAGCTTAGGAGGGTTCGCGAACACCGGGGAGCTGTTTTTT
- TRBJ2-7 TRBV12-3/TRBV12-4 TRBD1 CASSLDGTANYEQYF TGTGCCAGCAGTTTAGACGGGACAGCTAACTACGAGCAGTACTTC
few TRBJ2-7 TRBV4-2 TRBD2 CASSPGLAGGSTYEQYF TGTGCCAGCAGCCCGGGACTAGCGGGAGGATCTACCTACGAGCAGTACTTC
- TRBJ1-2 TRBV5-1 - CASSFGAIGYTF TGCGCCAGCAGCTTTGGGGCGATTGGCTACACCTTC
- TRBJ2-7 TRBV10-3 - CAISEFDRSSYEQYF TGTGCCATCAGTGAGTTCGACAGGTCCTCCTACGAGCAGTACTTC
- TRBJ2-7 TRBV10-3 - CAISESPGTASSYEQYF TGTGCCATCAGTGAGAGCCCCGGGACTGCAAGCTCCTACGAGCAGTACTTC
- TRBJ2-2 TRBV7-9 TRBD2 CASSAAPGLAKAGELFF TGTGCCAGCAGCGCTGCCCCGGGACTAGCGAAGGCCGGGGAGCTGTTTTTT
many TRBJ2-2 TRBV6-5 TRBD1 CASSLGTANTGELFF TGTGCCAGCAGTTTAGGGACAGCGAACACCGGGGAGCTGTTTTTT
- TRBJ2-1 TRBV12-3/TRBV12-4 - CASSLGIEQFF TGTGCCAGCAGTTTAGGGATTGAGCAGTTCTTC
many TRBJ2-2 TRBV9 - CASSLRGAGHTGELFF TGTGCCAGCAGCCTCCGGGGAGCGGGCCACACCGGGGAGCTGTTTTTT
few TRBJ2-7 TRBV10-3 TRBD1 CAIRSRPGQGTGDSREQYF TGTGCCATCAGATCCCGGCCGGGACAGGGGACCGGGGATTCACGCGAGCAGTACTTC
- TRBJ2-7 TRBV7-2 TRBD2 CASSLTPSGRYEQYF TGTGCCAGCAGCTTAACCCCTAGCGGGCGATACGAGCAGTACTTC
- TRBJ2-1 TRBV20-1 - CSATLYLGRAGAYREQFF TGCAGTGCCACACTCTACTTGGGCCGGGCGGGGGCCTACAGAGAGCAGTTCTTC
- TRBJ1-2 TRBV20-1 - CSARPDMEGGYGYTF TGCAGTGCTAGACCGGACATGGAGGGTGGCTATGGCTACACCTTC
few TRBJ2-3 TRBV20-1 TRBD2 CSARWAGGKDTQYF TGCAGTGCTAGATGGGCGGGGGGGAAAGATACGCAGTATTTT
few TRBJ2-7 TRBV7-6 TRBD1 CASSPGQDHYEQYF TGTGCCAGCAGTCCCGGACAGGACCACTACGAGCAGTACTTC
- TRBJ1-2 TRBV5-5 - CASSFGGRYYGYTF TGTGCCAGCAGCTTTGGAGGGAGGTACTATGGCTACACCTTC
- TRBJ2-7 TRBV7-8 TRBD2 CASSSTSGPYEQYF TGTGCCAGCAGCTCGACTAGCGGTCCCTACGAGCAGTACTTC
- TRBJ1-5 TRBV28 - CASSRTLEWGPGQHF TGTGCCAGCAGCCGCACCCTGGAGTGGGGACCGGGCCAGCATTTT
- TRBJ2-3 TRBV29-1 TRBD2 CSVSQGIPGGVTDTQYF TGCAGCGTCTCCCAGGGTATTCCGGGGGGGGTGACAGATACGCAGTATTTT
- TRBJ2-1 TRBV3-1 TRBD2 CASCQGLAGLFYNEQFF TGTGCCTCCTGCCAAGGTTTAGCGGGACTATTCTACAATGAGCAGTTCTTC
- TRBJ2-2 TRBV27 - CASSLGAYTGELFF TGTGCCAGCAGCTTGGGCGCTTACACCGGGGAGCTGTTTTTT
many TRBJ2-7 TRBV6-2/TRBV6-3 TRBD2 CASSALAGGSEQYF TGTGCCAGCAGTGCCCTGGCGGGGGGGAGCGAGCAGTACTTC
few TRBJ2-1 TRBV3-1 - CASTLDNEQFF TGTGCCAGCACCCTTGACAATGAGCAGTTCTTC
few TRBJ2-7 TRBV20-1 TRBD2 CSARTGTGGAYEQYF TGCAGTGCTAGAACGGGAACCGGGGGGGCCTACGAGCAGTACTTC
few TRBJ2-1 TRBV30 - CAWSPGGIGEQFF TGTGCCTGGAGTCCCGGAGGTATCGGTGAGCAGTTCTTC
- TRBJ2-5 TRBV5-1 TRBD2 CASSLRLAAQETQYF TGCGCCAGCAGCCTCCGACTAGCGGCCCAAGAGACCCAGTACTTC
few TRBJ2-1 TRBV12-3/TRBV12-4 - CASSPWADISYNEQFF TGTGCCAGCAGCCCCTGGGCAGATATCTCCTACAATGAGCAGTTCTTC